A single sample is the source of the 15 T cell receptor beta chains below, sequenced in a study of T cells after yellow fever vaccination. TCRdb itself ran the 5' RACE reads through MiXCR, one entry per CDR3 protein. The sample records under 550,000 distinct CDR3 sequences, about a fifth being singletons. Material: PBMCs, obtained approximately 22 days after the first yellow fever vaccination. These receptors were taken from a man aged 18 to 29 who received the YFV17D yellow fever vaccine.

The rearrangement links TRBV20-1 to TRBJ2-1; D call uncertain. Germline CDR1 DFQATT, CDR2 SNEGSKA (reference sequence). The ends were cut back, 3 bases at V and 0 bases at J, with 12 bases in the middle. The CDR3 has 15 residues. The CDR3 reads CSARTPTSSYNEQFF. CDR3 nucleotides: TGCAGTGCTAGGACTCCTACGAGCTCCTACAATGAGCAGTTCTTC.

The rearrangement links TRBV12-3 or TRBV12-4 to TRBJ2-1; D not resolved. The CDR3 consists of 13 residues. V was trimmed by 6 bases and J by 9 bases, leaving 15 bases between them. The CDR3 sequence is CASSPFPLSEQFF. The CDR3 nucleotides are TGTGCCAGCAGCCCTTTCCCCTTAAGTGAGCAGTTCTTC.

The rearrangement uses TRBV2 and TRBJ1-1; D not resolved. V shed 10 bases and J shed 7 bases, with 10 bases lying between them. The CDR3 runs 10 residues. Germline V gene lookup returns CDR1 SNHLY and CDR2 FYNNEI. The CDR3: CATQVVEAFF. The CDR3 DNA reads TGTGCCACCCAAGTTGTTGAAGCTTTCTTT.

There are a few counts of this clonotype. The V and J genes are TRBV7-2 and TRBJ2-4; D is unclear. Trimming cost V 1 base and J 9 bases, with 13 bases left between them. This CDR3 comprises 14 residues. Germline V gene data show CDR1 as SGHTA and CDR2 as FQGNSA. CDR3 DNA: TGTGCCAGCAGCTTAGTTAGTACTCTCCGCATTCAGTACTTC. This codes for CASSLVSTLRIQYF.

The gene calls are TRBV5-6 and TRBJ2-1, with 7 bases fitting TRBD2. Germline trimming cut 8 bases from V and 2 bases from J; bases unmatched to any gene: 10. The CDR3 contains 15 residues. Per germline, CDR1 SGHDT and CDR2 YYEEEE. Here the CDR3 DNA reads TGTGCCAGTAAAACCGGGACTACTACCTACAATGAGCAGTTCTTC. Translated, it gives CASKTGTTTYNEQFF. The full variable domain, rest sourced from reference TRBV5-6 and TRBJ2-1, is DAGVTQSPTHLIKTRGQQVTLRCSPKSGHDTVSWYQQALGQGPQFIFQYYEEEERQRGNFPDRFSGHQFPNYSSELNVNALLLGDSALYLCASKTGTTTYNEQFFGPGTRLTVL.

V and J are TRBV27 and TRBJ2-3, with unresolved D. This CDR3 is built from 14 residues. Germline CDR1 reads MNHEY; CDR2 reads SMNVEV (reference sequence). V was cut by 0 bases and J by 4 bases, with 8 bases left in between. CDR3 nucleotide sequence: TGTGCCAGCAGTTTATCCCTCCGCCCAGATACGCAGTATTTT. It yields the protein CASSLSLRPDTQYF.

The sample holds a few counts of this clonotype. V is TRBV27 and J is TRBJ1-4, with 9 bases that match TRBD1. This CDR3 contains 14 residues. Germline V gene data show CDR1 as MNHEY and CDR2 as SMNVEV (reference sequence). V was clipped by 4 bases and J by 8 bases; unmatched bases: 5. The CDR3 region has the DNA TGTGCCAGCAGTTCGGACAGGGGTTTAGAAAAACTGTTTTTT. Its protein is CASSSDRGLEKLFF.

V usage is TRBV27 and J usage is TRBJ1-6; 7 bases align to TRBD1. Trimming cost V 10 bases and J 0 bases; bases outside gene matches: 3. CDR1 and CDR2 (germline): MNHEY, SMNVEV (reference sequence). The CDR3 contains 14 residues. The CDR3 DNA reads as TGTGCCAAGGGGGCCCGCTCCTATAATTCACCCCTCCACTTT. It is translated as CAKGARSYNSPLHF.

The rearrangement joins TRBV11-2 to TRBJ2-1, with 9 bases identical to TRBD2. In germline, CDR1 is SGHAT, CDR2 FQNNGV. Trimming at V came to 3 bases and at J to 9 bases, leaving 9 bases not matched to a gene. The CDR3 runs to 15 residues. CDR3 in DNA: TGTGCCAGCAGCTTTGCGGGGGGGGCTCCCCTTGAGCAGTTCTTC. Encoded protein: CASSFAGGAPLEQFF.

The rearrangement links TRBV4-3 to TRBJ1-4; D possibly corresponds to TRBD1 (6 bases). Trimming left V 1 base short and J 3 bases short, with 18 bases between. CDR1 and CDR2 (germline): LGHNA, YSLEER. This CDR3 is 18 amino acids long. In DNA form, the CDR3 reads TGCGCCAGCAGCCAAGGAGAGCGCAGGGGCCAGTCTAATGAAAAACTGTTTTTT. Its translation is CASSQGERRGQSNEKLFF.

This clonotype turned up a few times. The rearrangement joins TRBV3-1 to TRBJ2-3, with TRBD1 matching over 8 bases. The CDR3 length is 17 residues. Unmatched junction bases numbered 11, after V lost 4 bases and J lost 2 bases. Germline CDR1 LGHDT, CDR2 YNNKEL (reference sequence). The CDR3 coding sequence is TGTGCCAGCAGCCCTCCTAGTAGGACAGGGACCACAGATACGCAGTATTTT. It yields the protein CASSPPSRTGTTDTQYF.

The chain carries TRBV12-3 or TRBV12-4 and TRBJ2-1; 7 bases fit TRBD1. The CDR3 has 12 amino acids. Trimming at V came to 6 bases and at J to 8 bases, leaving 4 bases not matched to a gene. CDR3 residues: CASRGTAHEQFF. CDR3 DNA sequence: TGTGCCAGCAGGGGGACAGCCCATGAGCAGTTCTTC.

This clonotype was observed a handful of times. V usage is TRBV20-1 and J usage is TRBJ1-2; 7 bases fit TRBD1. Per germline, CDR1 DFQATT and CDR2 SNEGSKA (reference sequence). This CDR3 contains 13 residues. Trimming removed 3 bases from V and 3 bases from J; junction bases left unmatched: 4. The CDR3, as DNA: TGCAGTGCTAGGGCGGGACAGCACTATGGCTACACCTTC. As protein: CSARAGQHYGYTF.

The rearrangement links TRBV2 to TRBJ2-2; D tentatively fits TRBD1 or TRBD2 (6 bases each). Per germline, CDR1 SNHLY and CDR2 FYNNEI. The CDR3 has 17 amino acids. V was pared by 7 bases and J by 2 bases, with 20 bases between. CDR3 nucleotide sequence: TGTGCCAGCAAACACCGGGGGCAGGGGTCAAACACCGGGGAGCTGTTTTTT. As protein: CASKHRGQGSNTGELFF.

This clonotype was counted a few times. This rearrangement joins TRBV7-2 to TRBJ1-4; 7 nucleotides match TRBD1. CDR1 and CDR2 from the germline V gene are SGHTA and FQGNSA. V dropped 0 bases and J dropped 2; count of bases not matched to a gene: 0. CDR3 length: 15 residues. In DNA form, the CDR3 reads TGTGCCAGCAGCTTAGCGGGACAGACTAATGAAAAACTGTTTTTT. It yields the protein CASSLAGQTNEKLFF.